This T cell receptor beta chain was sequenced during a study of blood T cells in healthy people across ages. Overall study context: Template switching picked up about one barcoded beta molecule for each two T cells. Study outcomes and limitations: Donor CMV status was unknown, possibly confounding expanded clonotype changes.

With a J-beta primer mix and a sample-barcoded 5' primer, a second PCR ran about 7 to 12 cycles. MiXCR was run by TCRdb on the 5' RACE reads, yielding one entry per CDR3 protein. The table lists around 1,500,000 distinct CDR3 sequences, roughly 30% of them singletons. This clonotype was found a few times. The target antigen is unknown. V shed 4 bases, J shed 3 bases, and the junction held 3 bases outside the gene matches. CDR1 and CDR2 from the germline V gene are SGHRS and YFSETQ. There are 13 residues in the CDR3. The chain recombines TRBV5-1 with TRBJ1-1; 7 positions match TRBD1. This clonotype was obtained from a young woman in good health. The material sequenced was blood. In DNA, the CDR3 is TGCGCCAGCAGCCGACAGGGCCACACTGAAGCTTTCTTT. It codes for CASSRQGHTEAFF.